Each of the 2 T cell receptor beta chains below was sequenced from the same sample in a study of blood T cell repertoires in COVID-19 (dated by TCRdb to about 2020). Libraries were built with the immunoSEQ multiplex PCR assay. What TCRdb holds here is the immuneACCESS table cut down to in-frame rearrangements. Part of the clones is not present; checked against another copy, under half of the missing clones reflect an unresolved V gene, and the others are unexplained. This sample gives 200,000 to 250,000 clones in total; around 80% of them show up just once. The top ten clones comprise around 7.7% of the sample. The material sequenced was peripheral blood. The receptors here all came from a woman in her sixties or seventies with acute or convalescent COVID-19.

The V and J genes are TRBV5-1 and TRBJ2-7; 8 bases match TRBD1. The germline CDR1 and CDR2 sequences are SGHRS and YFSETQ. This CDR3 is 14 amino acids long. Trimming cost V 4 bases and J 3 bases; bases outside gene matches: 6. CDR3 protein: CASSQDRARYEQYF. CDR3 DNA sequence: TGCGCCAGCAGCCAGGACAGGGCTCGCTACGAGCAGTACTTC.

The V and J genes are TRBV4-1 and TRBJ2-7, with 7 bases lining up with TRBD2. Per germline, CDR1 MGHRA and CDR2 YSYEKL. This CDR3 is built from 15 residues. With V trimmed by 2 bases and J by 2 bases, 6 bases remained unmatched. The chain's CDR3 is CASSQSTGLAYEQYF. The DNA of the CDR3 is TGCGCCAGCAGCCAATCTACCGGACTAGCCTACGAGCAGTACTTC.